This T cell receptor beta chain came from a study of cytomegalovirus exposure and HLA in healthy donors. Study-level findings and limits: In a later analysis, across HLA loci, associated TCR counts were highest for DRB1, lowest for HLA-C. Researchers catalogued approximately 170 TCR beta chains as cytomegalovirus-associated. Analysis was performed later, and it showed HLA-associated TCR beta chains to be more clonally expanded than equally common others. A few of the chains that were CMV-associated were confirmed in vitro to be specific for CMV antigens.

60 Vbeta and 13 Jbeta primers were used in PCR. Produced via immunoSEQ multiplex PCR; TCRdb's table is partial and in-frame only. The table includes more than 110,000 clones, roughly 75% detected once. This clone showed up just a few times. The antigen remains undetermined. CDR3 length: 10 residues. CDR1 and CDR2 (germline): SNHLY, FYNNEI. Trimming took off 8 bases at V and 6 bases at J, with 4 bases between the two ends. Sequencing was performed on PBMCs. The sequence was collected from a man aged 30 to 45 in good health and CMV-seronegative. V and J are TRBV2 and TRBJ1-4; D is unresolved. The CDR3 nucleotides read TGTGCCAGCTTATATGAAAAACTGTTTTTT. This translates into CASLYEKLFF. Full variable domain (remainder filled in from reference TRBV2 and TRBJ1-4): EPEVTQTPSHQVTQMGQEVILRCVPISNHLYFYWYRQILGQKVEFLVSFYNNEISEKSEIFDDQFSVERPDGSNFTLKIRSTKLEDSAMYFCASLYEKLFFGSGTQLSVL.